This T cell receptor (beta chain) was sequenced during a study of regulatory T cells in long-lasting Graves disease. Study-wide results and caveats: New patients shared over 900 public clonotypes, and persistent patients shared more, with 2,741. Persistent disease showed a preference for TRBV28, TRBJ1-2 and TRBJ2-5.

CDR3 regions were amplified by Arm-PCR using iRepertoire HTBI primers to build TCR beta libraries. Using its own MiXCR run on the multiplex PCR reads, TCRdb lists one record per CDR3 protein. The table includes about 620,000 distinct CDR3 sequences, 16% detected once. V was clipped by 7 bases and J by 8 bases, with 29 bases between them. The CDR3 runs to 17 residues. In germline, CDR1 is MNHNS, CDR2 SASEGT. This clonotype was seen a few times. The antigen is undetermined. Sample time point: newly diagnosed GD, antithyroid drugs for less than 3 months. PBMCs provided the RNA from which the TCR library was made. This sample was also put to use in a study of T cells in Graves' hyperthyroidism and ophthalmopathy. From that report: Patients counted as stable if ophthalmopathy did not develop within 18 months. The TCR CDR3 first-round RT-PCR relied on the HTBI primer set.

The rearrangement links TRBV6-1 to TRBJ1-1; possible D gene TRBD1, 6 bases. The source was peripheral blood mononuclear cells (PBMCs), collected at new diagnosis, from a patient treated with antithyroid drugs. This TCR came from a woman in her thirties with Graves disease. In DNA form, the CDR3 reads TGTGCCAGCATAAATAGGGGGGTTTCGTCTTCGTGGCAGGAAGCTTTCTTT. This sequence encodes CASINRGVSSSWQEAFF.